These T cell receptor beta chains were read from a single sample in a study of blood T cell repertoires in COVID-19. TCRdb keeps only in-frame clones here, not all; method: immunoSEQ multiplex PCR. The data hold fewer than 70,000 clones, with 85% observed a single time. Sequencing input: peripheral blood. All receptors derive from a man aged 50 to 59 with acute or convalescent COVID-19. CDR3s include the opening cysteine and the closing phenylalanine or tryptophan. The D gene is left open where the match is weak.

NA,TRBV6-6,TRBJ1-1,CASSYVSGTTEAFF,TGTGCCAGCAGTTACGTATCCGGGACAACAGAAGCTTTCTTT
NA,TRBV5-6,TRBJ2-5,CASSIKRTQYF,TGTGCCAGCAGCATCAAGAGAACCCAGTACTTC
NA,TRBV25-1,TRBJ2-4,CAIQGKNIQYF,TGTGCCATCCAGGGTAAAAACATTCAGTACTTC
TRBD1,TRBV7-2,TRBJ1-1,CASSARDRLNTEAFF,TGTGCCAGCAGCGCGAGGGACAGGTTGAACACTGAAGCTTTCTTT
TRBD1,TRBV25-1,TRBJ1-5,CASSSTGSNSNQPQHF,TGTGCCAGCAGTTCGACAGGGTCAAATAGCAATCAGCCCCAGCATTTT
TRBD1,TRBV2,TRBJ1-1,CASSGTGAPTEAFF,TGTGCCAGCAGTGGAACAGGGGCGCCCACTGAAGCTTTCTTT
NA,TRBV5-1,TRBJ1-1,CASSLDAGNTEAFF,TGCGCCAGCAGCTTGGATGCGGGAAACACTGAAGCTTTCTTT
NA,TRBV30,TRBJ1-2,CAWSTRLTTNYGYTF,TGTGCCTGGAGTACCAGACTAACCACTAACTATGGCTACACCTTC
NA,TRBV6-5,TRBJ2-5,CASSYSAWQETQYF,TGTGCCAGCAGTTACTCGGCTTGGCAAGAGACCCAGTACTTC
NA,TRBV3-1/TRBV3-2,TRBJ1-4,CASSQRNRPGKLFF,TGTGCCAGCAGCCAAAGGAATCGACCGGGAAAACTGTTTTTT
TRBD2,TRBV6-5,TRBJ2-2,CASRAFGLVAGELFF,TGTGCCAGCAGAGCCTTTGGACTAGTGGCCGGGGAGCTGTTTTTT